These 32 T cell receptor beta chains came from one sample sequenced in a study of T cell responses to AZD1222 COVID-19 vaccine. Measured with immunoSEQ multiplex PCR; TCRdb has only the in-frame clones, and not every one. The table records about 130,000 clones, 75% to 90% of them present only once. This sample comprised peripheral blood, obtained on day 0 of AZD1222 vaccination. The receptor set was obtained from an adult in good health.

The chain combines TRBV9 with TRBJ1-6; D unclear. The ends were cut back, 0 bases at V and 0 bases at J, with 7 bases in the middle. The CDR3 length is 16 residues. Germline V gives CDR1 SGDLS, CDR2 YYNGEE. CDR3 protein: CASSVDRFSYNSPLHF. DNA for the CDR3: TGTGCCAGCAGCGTAGATAGGTTCTCCTATAATTCACCCCTCCACTTT.

The CDR3 loop is CASSQDRAPANTIYF. The DNA for the CDR3 is TGTGCCAGCAGCCAAGATCGGGCTCCGGCGAACACCATATATTTT. This chain connects TRBV14 to TRBJ1-3; no clear D. In germline, CDR1 is SGHDN, CDR2 FVKESK. The CDR3 has 15 amino acids. V was cut by 0 bases and J by 7 bases, with 13 bases left in between.

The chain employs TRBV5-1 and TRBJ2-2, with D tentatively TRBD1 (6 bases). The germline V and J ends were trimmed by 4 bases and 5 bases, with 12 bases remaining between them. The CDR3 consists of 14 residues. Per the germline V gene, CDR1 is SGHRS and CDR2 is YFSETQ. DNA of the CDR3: TGCGCCAGCAGCATAGGGACAACTACCGGGGAGCTGTTTTTT. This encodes CASSIGTTTGELFF.

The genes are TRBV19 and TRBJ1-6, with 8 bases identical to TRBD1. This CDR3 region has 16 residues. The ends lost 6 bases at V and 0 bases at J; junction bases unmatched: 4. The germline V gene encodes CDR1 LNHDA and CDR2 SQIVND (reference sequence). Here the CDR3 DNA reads TGTGCCAGTAGGACAGGGGCCAGCTCCTATAATTCACCCCTCCACTTT. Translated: CASRTGASSYNSPLHF.

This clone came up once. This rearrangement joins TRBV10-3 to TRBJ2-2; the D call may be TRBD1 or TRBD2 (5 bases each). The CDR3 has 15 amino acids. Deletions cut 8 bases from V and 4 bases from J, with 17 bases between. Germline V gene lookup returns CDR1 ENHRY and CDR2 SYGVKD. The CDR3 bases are TGTGCCATCTCCCTTGGGGACGGTCCCACCGGGGAGCTGTTTTTT. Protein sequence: CAISLGDGPTGELFF.

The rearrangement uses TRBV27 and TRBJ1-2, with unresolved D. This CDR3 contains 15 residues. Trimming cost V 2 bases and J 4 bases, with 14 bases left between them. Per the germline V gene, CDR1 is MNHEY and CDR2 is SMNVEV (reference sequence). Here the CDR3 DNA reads TGTGCCAGCAGTTTAATTAGGGAGGGTGGCTATGGCTACACCTTC. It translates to CASSLIREGGYGYTF.

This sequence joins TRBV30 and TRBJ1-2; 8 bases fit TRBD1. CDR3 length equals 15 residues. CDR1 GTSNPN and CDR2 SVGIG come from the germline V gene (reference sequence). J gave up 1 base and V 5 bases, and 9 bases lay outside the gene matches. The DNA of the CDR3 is TGTGCCTGGGGGGGACAGGTTCGTCTTAACTATGGCTACACCTTC. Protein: CAWGGQVRLNYGYTF.

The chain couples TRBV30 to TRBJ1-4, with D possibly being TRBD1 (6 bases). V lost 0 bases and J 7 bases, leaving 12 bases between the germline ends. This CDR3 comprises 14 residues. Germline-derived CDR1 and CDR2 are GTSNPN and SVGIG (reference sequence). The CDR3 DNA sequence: TGTGCCTGGAGTGTACGGGGGCGCCGTGAAAAACTGTTTTTT. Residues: CAWSVRGRREKLFF.

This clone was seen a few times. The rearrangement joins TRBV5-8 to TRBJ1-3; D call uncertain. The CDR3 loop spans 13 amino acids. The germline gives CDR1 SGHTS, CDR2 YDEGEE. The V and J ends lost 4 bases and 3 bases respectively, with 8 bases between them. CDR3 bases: TGTGCCAGCAGCCGGATAGGTGGAAACACCATATATTTT. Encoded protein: CASSRIGGNTIYF.

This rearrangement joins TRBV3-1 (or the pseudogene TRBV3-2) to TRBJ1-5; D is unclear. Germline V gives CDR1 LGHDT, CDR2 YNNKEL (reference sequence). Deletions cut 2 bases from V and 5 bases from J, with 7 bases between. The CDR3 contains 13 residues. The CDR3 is CASSQQLYQPQHF. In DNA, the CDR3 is TGTGCCAGCAGCCAACAGCTGTATCAGCCCCAGCATTTT.

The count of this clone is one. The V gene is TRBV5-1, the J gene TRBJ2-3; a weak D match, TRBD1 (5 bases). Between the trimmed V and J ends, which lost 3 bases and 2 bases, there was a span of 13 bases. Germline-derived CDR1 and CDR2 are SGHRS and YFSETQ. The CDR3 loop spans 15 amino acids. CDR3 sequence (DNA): TGCGCCAGCAGCTCCGCAGACAGACTCACAGATACGCAGTATTTT. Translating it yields CASSSADRLTDTQYF. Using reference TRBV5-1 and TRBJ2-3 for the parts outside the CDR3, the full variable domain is KAGVTQTPRYLIKTRGQQVTLSCSPISGHRSVSWYQQTPGQGLQFLFEYFSETQRNKGNFPGRFSGRQFSNSRSEMNVSTLELGDSALYLCASSSADRLTDTQYFGPGTRLTVL.

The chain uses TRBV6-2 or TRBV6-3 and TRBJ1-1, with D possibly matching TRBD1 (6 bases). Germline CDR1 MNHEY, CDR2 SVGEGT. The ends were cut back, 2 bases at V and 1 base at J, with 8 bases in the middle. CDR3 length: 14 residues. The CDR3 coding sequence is TGTGCCAGCAGTTACCCGACAGGGAACACTGAAGCTTTCTTT. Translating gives CASSYPTGNTEAFF.

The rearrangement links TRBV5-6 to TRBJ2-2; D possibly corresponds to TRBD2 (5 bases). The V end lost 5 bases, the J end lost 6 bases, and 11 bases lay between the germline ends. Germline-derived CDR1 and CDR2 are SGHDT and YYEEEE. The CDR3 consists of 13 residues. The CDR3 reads CASRAPGAGELFF. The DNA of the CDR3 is TGTGCCAGCAGAGCCCCCGGGGCCGGGGAGCTGTTTTTT. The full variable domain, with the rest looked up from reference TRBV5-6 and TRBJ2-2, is DAGVTQSPTHLIKTRGQQVTLRCSPKSGHDTVSWYQQALGQGPQFIFQYYEEEERQRGNFPDRFSGHQFPNYSSELNVNALLLGDSALYLCASRAPGAGELFFGEGSRLTVL.

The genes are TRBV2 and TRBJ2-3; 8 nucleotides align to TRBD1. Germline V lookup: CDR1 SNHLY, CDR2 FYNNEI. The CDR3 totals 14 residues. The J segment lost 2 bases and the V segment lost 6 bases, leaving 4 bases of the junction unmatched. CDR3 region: CASSRTGYTDTQYF. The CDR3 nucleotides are TGTGCCAGCAGCCGGACAGGGTACACAGATACGCAGTATTTT.

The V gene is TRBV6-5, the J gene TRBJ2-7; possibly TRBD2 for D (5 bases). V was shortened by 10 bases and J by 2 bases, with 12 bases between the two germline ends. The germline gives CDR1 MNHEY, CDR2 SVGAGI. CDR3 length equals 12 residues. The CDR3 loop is CATLGGPYEQYF. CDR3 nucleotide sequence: TGTGCCACCCTTGGAGGACCCTACGAGCAGTACTTC.

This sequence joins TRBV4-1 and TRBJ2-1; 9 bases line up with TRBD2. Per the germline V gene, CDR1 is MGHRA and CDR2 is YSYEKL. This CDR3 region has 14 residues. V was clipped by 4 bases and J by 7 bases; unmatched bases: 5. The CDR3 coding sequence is TGCGCCAGCAGCCCGGCCAGCGGGGGGAATGAGCAGTTCTTC. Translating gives CASSPASGGNEQFF.

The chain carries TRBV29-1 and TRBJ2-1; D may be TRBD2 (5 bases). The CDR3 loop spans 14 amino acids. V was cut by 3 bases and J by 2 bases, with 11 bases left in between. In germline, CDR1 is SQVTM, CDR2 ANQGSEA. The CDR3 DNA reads TGCAGCGTTGATGGGCCCGGGACCTACAATGAGCAGTTCTTC. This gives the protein CSVDGPGTYNEQFF.

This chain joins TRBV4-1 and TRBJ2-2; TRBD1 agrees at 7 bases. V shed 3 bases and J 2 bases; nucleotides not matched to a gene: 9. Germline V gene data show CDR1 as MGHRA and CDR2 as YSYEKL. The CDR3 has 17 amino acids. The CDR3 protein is CASSHLTGTENTGELFF. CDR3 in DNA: TGCGCCAGCAGCCATCTGACCGGGACAGAAAACACCGGGGAGCTGTTTTTT.

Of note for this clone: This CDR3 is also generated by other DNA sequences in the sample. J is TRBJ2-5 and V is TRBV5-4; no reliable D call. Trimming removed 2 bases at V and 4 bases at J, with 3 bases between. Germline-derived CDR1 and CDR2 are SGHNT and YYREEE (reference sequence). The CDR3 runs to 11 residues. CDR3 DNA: TGTGCCAGCAGCTTAAGAGAGACCCAGTACTTC. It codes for CASSLRETQYF.

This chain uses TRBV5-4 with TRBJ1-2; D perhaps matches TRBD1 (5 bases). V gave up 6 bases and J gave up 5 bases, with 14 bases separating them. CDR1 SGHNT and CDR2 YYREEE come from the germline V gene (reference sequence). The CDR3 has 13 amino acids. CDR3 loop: CASTQAGRYGYTF. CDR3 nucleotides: TGTGCCAGCACCCAAGCGGGGCGTTATGGCTACACCTTC.

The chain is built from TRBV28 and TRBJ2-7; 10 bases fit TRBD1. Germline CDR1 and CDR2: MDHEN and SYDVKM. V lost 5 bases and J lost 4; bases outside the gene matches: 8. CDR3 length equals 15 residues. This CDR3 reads CASSGGGTGEYEQYF. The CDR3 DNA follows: TGTGCCAGCAGTGGTGGGGGGACAGGGGAGTACGAGCAGTACTTC.

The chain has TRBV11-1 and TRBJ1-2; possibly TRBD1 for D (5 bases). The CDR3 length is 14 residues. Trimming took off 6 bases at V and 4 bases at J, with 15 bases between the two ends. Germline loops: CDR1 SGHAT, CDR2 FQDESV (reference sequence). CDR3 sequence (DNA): TGTGCCAGCAGTCCCGGACACCAACTCTATGGCTACACCTTC. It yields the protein CASSPGHQLYGYTF.

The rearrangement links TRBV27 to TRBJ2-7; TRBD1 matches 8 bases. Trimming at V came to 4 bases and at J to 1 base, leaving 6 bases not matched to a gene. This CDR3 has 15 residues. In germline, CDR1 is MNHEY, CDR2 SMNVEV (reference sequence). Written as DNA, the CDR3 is TGTGCCAGCAGTTCGACAGGGGAAGGTTCCTACGAGCAGTACTTC. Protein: CASSSTGEGSYEQYF.

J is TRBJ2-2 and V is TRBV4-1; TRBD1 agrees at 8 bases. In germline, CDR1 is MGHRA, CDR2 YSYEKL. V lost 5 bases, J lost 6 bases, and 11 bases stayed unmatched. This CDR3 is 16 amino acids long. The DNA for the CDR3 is TGCGCCAGCAGCGTGGGCCAGGGGGCATTCGCCGGGGAGCTGTTTTTT. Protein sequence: CASSVGQGAFAGELFF.

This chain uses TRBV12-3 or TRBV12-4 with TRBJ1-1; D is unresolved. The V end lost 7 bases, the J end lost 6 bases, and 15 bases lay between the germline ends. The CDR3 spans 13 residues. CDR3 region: CASTGRQNPEAFF. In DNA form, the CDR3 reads TGTGCCAGCACCGGACGCCAAAACCCTGAAGCTTTCTTT.

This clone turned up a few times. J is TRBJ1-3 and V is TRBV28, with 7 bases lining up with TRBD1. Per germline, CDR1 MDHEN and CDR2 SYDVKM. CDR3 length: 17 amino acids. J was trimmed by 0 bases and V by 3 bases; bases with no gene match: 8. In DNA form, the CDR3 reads TGTGCCAGCAGTTTCCCCGCCTACAGGGGCTCTGGAAACACCATATATTTT. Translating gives CASSFPAYRGSGNTIYF.

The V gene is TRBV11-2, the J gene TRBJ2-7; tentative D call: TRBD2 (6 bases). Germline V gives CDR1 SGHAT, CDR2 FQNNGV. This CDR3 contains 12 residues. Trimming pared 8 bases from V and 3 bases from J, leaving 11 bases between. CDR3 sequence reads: CASERSGYEQYF. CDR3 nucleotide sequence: TGTGCCAGCGAACGTAGCGGCTACGAGCAGTACTTC.

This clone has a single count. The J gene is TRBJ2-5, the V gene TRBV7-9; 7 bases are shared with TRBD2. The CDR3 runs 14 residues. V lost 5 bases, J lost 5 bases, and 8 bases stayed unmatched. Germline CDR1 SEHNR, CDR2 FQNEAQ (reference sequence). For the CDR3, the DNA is TGTGCCAGCAGCCTCCGGGGGGAAGGGGAGACCCAGTACTTC. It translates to CASSLRGEGETQYF.

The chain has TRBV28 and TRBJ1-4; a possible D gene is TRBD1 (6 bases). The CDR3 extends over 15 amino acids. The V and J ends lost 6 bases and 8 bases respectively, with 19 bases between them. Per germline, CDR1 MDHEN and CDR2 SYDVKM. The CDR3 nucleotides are TGTGCCAGCAGCTTCGCTGGGGGGGCAAGAGAAAAACTGTTTTTT. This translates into CASSFAGGAREKLFF.

The CDR3 nucleotides are TGTGCCCTCCGACAGGGGGCGGGTGATGAGCAGTTCTTC. Translated, it gives CALRQGAGDEQFF. V gene TRBV10-3 combines with J gene TRBJ2-1, with 10 positions matching TRBD1. The CDR3 loop spans 13 amino acids. V shed 11 bases and J 8 bases; nucleotides not matched to a gene: 9. Germline V gene lookup returns CDR1 ENHRY and CDR2 SYGVKD.

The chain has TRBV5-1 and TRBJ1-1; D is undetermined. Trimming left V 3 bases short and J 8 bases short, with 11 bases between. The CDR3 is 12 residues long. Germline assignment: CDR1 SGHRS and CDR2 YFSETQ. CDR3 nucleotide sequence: TGCGCCAGCAGCTCCCACGCGGGGGAAGCTTTCTTT. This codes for CASSSHAGEAFF.

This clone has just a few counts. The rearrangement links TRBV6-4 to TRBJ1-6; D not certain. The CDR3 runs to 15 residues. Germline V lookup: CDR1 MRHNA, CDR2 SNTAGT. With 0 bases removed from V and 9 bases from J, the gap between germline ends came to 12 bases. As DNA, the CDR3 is TGTGCCAGCAGTGACTCGCGAGGGAATGGTTCACCCCTCCACTTT. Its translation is CASSDSRGNGSPLHF.